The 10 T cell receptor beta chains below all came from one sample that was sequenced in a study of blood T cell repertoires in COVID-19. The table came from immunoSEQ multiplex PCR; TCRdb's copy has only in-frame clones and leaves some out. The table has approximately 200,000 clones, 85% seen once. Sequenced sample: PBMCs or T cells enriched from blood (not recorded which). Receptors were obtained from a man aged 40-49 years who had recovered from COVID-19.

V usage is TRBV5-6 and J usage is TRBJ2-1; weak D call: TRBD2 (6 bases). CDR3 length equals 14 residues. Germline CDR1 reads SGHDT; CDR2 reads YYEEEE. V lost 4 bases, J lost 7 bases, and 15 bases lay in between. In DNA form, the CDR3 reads TGTGCCAGCAGCCCCTATGGTGCGGGGAATGAGCAGTTCTTC. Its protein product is CASSPYGAGNEQFF.

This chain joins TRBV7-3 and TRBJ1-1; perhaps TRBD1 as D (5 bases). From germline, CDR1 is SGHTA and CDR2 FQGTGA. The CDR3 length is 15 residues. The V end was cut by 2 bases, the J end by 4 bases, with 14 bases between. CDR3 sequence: CASSLGAREVTEAFF. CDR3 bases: TGTGCCAGCAGCTTAGGGGCCAGGGAGGTCACTGAAGCTTTCTTT.

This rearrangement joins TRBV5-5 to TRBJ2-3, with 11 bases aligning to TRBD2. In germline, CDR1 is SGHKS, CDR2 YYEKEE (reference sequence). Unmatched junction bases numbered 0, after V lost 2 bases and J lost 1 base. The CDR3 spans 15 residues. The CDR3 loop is CASSLLAGGTDTQYF. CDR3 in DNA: TGTGCCAGCAGCTTACTAGCGGGGGGCACAGATACGCAGTATTTT.

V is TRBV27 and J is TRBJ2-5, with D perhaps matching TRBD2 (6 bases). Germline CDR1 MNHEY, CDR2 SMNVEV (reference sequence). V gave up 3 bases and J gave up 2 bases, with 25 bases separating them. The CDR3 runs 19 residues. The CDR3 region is CASSFRWGTGDRTQETQYF. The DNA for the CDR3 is TGTGCCAGCAGTTTTCGGTGGGGCACGGGGGACCGCACTCAAGAGACCCAGTACTTC.

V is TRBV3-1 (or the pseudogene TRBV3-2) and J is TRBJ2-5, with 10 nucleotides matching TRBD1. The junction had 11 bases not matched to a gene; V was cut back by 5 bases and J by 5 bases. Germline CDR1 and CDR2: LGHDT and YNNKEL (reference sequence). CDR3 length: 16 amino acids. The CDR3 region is CASSFRIRDRGETQYF. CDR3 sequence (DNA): TGTGCCAGCAGCTTTAGGATCCGGGACAGGGGTGAGACCCAGTACTTC.

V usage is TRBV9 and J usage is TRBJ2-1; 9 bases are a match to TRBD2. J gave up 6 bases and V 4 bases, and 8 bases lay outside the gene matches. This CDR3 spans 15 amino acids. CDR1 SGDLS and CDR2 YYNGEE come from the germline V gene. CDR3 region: CASSTSAGGGNEQFF. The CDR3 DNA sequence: TGTGCCAGCAGCACCTCAGCGGGAGGCGGCAATGAGCAGTTCTTC.

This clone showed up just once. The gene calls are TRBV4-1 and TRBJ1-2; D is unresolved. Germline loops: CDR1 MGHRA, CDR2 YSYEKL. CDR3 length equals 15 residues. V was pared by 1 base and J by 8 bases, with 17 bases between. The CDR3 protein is CASSQGVLGWSGYTF. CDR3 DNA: TGCGCCAGCAGCCAAGGAGTCTTAGGATGGAGCGGCTACACCTTC.

CDR3 nucleotide sequence: TGCGCCAGCAGCCAAAGAAGGGGGACAGGGAATAGCAATCAGCCCCAGCATTTT. Translating it yields CASSQRRGTGNSNQPQHF. The chain joins TRBV4-1 to TRBJ1-5, with 9 bases that match TRBD1. The V gene's germline CDR1 is MGHRA and CDR2 YSYEKL. V was pared by 2 bases and J by 0 bases, with 8 bases of the junction left unmatched. This CDR3 region has 18 residues.

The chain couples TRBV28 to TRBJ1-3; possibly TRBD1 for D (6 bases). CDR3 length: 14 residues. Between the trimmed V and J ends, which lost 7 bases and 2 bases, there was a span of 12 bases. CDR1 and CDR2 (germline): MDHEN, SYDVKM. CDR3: CASTLPGAGNTIYF. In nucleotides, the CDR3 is TGTGCCAGCACCCTTCCAGGGGCTGGAAACACCATATATTTT.

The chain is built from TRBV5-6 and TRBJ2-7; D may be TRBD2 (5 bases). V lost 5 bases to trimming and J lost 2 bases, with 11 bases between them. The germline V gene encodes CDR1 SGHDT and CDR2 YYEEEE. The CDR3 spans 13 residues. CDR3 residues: CASSSRVPYEQYF. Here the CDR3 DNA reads TGTGCCAGCAGTTCGAGGGTTCCCTACGAGCAGTACTTC. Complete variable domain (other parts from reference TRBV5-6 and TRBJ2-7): DAGVTQSPTHLIKTRGQQVTLRCSPKSGHDTVSWYQQALGQGPQFIFQYYEEEERQRGNFPDRFSGHQFPNYSSELNVNALLLGDSALYLCASSSRVPYEQYFGPGTRLTVT.